This TCR beta chain comes out of a study of T cell repertoires in cytomegalovirus infection. Study-wide context: CMV infection together with matching HLA type was indicated by public TCR beta signatures. Study-wide points: Predominance within the ex vivo response was attributable to HLA-C-restricted CMV-specific TCR beta clonotypes. Cumulative frequency of public TCR beta families picked out carriers of CMV plus the relevant HLA.

Per the germline V gene, CDR1 is MNHEY and CDR2 is SMNVEV (reference sequence). CDR3 length: 14 residues. TCRdb redid the calling of the reads with MiXCR, one entry per CDR3 protein. Among under 350,000 distinct CDR3 sequences listed, under 25% were seen once. This clonotype was counted a few times. Its specificity is unknown. Germline and junction disagree at one end, which may indicate a read error. This specimen consisted of cultured PBMCs, obtained from culture after CMV antigen stimulation. This TCR was recovered from a human donor in good health (CMV status not recorded). Some clones in this sample may be carry-over from other donors' samples. The chain recombines TRBV27 with TRBJ1-5; D is uncertain. The CDR3 nucleotides read TGTGCCAGCAGTGTATCGTATAGCAATCAGCCCCAGCATTTT. This sequence encodes CASSVSYSNQPQHF.